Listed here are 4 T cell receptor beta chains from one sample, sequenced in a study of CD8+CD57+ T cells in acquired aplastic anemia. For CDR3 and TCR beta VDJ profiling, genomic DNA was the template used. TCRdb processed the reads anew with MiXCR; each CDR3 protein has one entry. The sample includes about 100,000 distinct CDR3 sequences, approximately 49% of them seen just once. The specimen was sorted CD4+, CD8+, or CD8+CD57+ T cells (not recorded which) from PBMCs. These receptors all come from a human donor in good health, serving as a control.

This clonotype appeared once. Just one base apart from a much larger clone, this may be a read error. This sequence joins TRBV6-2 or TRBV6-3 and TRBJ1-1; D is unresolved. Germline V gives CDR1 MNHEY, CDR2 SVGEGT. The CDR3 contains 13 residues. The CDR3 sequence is CASSPSWNTVAFF. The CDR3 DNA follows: TGTGCCAGCAGTCCGTCGTGGAACACTGTAGCTTTCTTT.

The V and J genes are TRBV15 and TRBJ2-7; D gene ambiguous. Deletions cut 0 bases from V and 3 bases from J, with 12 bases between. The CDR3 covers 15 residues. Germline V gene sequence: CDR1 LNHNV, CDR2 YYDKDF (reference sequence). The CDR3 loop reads CATSRDTSPIYEQYF. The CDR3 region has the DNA TGTGCCACCAGCAGAGACACCTCTCCGATCTACGAGCAGTACTTC.

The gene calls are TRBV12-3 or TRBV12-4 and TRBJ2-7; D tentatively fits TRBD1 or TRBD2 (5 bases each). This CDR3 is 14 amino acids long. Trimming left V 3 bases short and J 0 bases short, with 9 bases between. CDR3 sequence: CASSLGEFSYEQYF. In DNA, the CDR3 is TGTGCCAGCAGTTTGGGGGAGTTCTCCTACGAGCAGTACTTC.

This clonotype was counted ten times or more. In DNA, the CDR3 is TGTGCCAGCAGTGGGGGGGACAGCCCCTACGAGCAGTACTTC. Translating it yields CASSGGDSPYEQYF. The chain has TRBV25-1 and TRBJ2-7; the D gene is possibly TRBD1 (7 bases). The CDR3 has 14 residues. Trimming cost V 4 bases and J 2 bases, with 12 bases left between them. Germline lookup yields CDR1 MGHDK and CDR2 SYGVNS.